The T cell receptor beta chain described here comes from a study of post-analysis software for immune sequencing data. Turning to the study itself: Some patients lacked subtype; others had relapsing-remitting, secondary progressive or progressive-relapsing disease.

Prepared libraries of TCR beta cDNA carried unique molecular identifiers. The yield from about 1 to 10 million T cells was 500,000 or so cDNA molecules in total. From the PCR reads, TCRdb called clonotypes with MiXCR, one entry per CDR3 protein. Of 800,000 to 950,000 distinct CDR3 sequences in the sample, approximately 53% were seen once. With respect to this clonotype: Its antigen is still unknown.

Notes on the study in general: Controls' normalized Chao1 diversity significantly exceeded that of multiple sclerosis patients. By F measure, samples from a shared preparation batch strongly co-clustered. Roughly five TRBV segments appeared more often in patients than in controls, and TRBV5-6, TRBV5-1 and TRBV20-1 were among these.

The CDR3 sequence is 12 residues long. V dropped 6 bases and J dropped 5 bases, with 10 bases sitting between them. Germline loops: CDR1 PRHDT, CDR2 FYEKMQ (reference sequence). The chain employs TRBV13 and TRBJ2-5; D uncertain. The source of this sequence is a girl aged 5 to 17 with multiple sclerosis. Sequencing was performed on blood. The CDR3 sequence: CASRQLPETQYF. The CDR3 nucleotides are TGTGCCAGCAGGCAACTCCCGGAGACCCAGTACTTC.